One and the same sample provided the 22 T cell receptor beta chains below, sequenced in a study of T cells after posttransplantation cyclophosphamide. Only in-frame clones appear in the TCRdb table, and some are missing; sequencing was by immunoSEQ multiplex PCR. The data show some 61,000 clones, 85% to 95% seen once. Sequenced input: PBMCs. The receptors stem from a woman in her 30s in good health and a related stem cell transplant donor.

This clone was seen just once. The chain recombines TRBV7-2 with TRBJ2-7; 11 bases agree with TRBD2. The germline gives CDR1 SGHTA, CDR2 FQGNSA. Germline trimming cut 6 bases from V and 7 bases from J; bases unmatched to any gene: 8. The CDR3 is 14 amino acids. The chain's CDR3 is CASRPSGGPGEQYF. The CDR3 coding sequence is TGTGCCAGCAGGCCTAGCGGGGGGCCGGGAGAGCAGTACTTC.

V and J are TRBV5-4 and TRBJ1-2; maybe TRBD1 (5 bases). Trimming stripped 3 bases from V and 3 bases from J, with 9 bases between. The germline V gene encodes CDR1 SGHNT and CDR2 YYREEE (reference sequence). CDR3 size: 13 residues. The CDR3 loop reads CASSYGGDYGYTF. The CDR3 DNA reads as TGTGCCAGCAGCTACGGAGGGGACTATGGCTACACCTTC.

This sequence joins TRBV6-5 and TRBJ1-4; 7 bases fit TRBD1. Unmatched junction bases numbered 7, after V lost 4 bases and J lost 5 bases. This CDR3 spans 15 amino acids. Germline V lookup: CDR1 MNHEY, CDR2 SVGAGI. The CDR3 loop reads CASSWTGTENEKLFF. In nucleotides, the CDR3 is TGTGCCAGCAGTTGGACCGGGACAGAGAATGAAAAACTGTTTTTT.

The CDR3 bases are TGTGCCAGCAGACCCAGCGGACAGCCACGACCACAGCCAGTCGAAAACATTCAGTACTTC. This translates into CASRPSGQPRPQPVENIQYF. V is TRBV6-7 and J is TRBJ2-4; D might be TRBD1 (6 bases). TRBV6-7 is designated an ORF whose function remains uncertain. The CDR3 is 20 residues long. With 6 bases removed from V and 5 bases from J, the gap between germline ends came to 32 bases.

V and J are TRBV5-6 and TRBJ2-7, with 7 nucleotides matching TRBD1. The V gene end was trimmed by 0 bases and the J gene end by 6 bases; junction bases not matched to a gene: 15. This CDR3 comprises 17 residues. The germline V gene encodes CDR1 SGHDT and CDR2 YYEEEE. The CDR3 protein is CASSLDLLGRQGGEQYF. In DNA, the CDR3 is TGTGCCAGCAGCTTGGATCTATTGGGCCGACAGGGCGGCGAGCAGTACTTC.

This sequence joins TRBV10-3 and TRBJ1-1, with 11 bases matching TRBD1. Germline assignment: CDR1 ENHRY and CDR2 SYGVKD. This CDR3 comprises 13 residues. V lost 9 bases to trimming and J lost 3 bases; unmatched junction nucleotides: 3. This CDR3 reads CAMGQGVDTEAFF. The CDR3 DNA is TGTGCCATGGGACAGGGGGTGGACACTGAAGCTTTCTTT.

This chain uses TRBV6-6 with TRBJ2-7, with TRBD1 matching over 7 bases. Germline V gives CDR1 MNHNY, CDR2 SVGAGI (reference sequence). J gave up 0 bases and V 6 bases, and 8 bases lay outside the gene matches. The length of the CDR3 is 15 residues. DNA for the CDR3: TGTGCCAGCAGCGGAGACAGGGCGGGCTCCTACGAGCAGTACTTC. Translating it yields CASSGDRAGSYEQYF.

V and J are TRBV5-1 and TRBJ1-1; D may be TRBD1 (5 bases). V lost 0 bases, J lost 4 bases, and 10 bases lay in between. The CDR3 contains 14 residues. Germline lookup yields CDR1 SGHRS and CDR2 YFSETQ. The CDR3 here is CASSLGGAGTEAFF. For the CDR3, the DNA is TGCGCCAGCAGCTTGGGGGGCGCGGGCACTGAAGCTTTCTTT.

The V call is TRBV7-2, the J call TRBJ2-7, with 13 bases that match TRBD2. CDR1 is SGHTA, CDR2 FQGNSA, per germline. This CDR3 is built from 15 residues. V shed 5 bases and J 5 bases; nucleotides not matched to a gene: 6. The CDR3 DNA sequence: TGTGCCAGCAGCCTTACTAGCGGGGGGGCTAACGAGCAGTACTTC. Amino acids: CASSLTSGGANEQYF.

The chain recombines TRBV5-1 with TRBJ1-2; no definite D call. The ends were cut back, 2 bases at V and 7 bases at J, with 6 bases in the middle. Per the germline V gene, CDR1 is SGHRS and CDR2 is YFSETQ. This CDR3 is 11 amino acids long. Here the CDR3 DNA reads TGCGCCAGCAGCTTCGGGGTTGGCTACACCTTC. Translating it yields CASSFGVGYTF.

The rearrangement uses TRBV5-4 and TRBJ1-2; D perhaps matches TRBD1 (6 bases). The V and J ends lost 3 bases and 3 bases respectively, with 9 bases between them. Germline V gives CDR1 SGHNT, CDR2 YYREEE (reference sequence). CDR3 length equals 13 residues. The chain's CDR3 is CASSYRADYGYTF. The CDR3 coding sequence is TGTGCCAGCAGCTACAGGGCGGACTATGGCTACACCTTC.

The gene calls are TRBV5-8 and TRBJ2-5; D tentatively reads TRBD1 or TRBD2 (5 bases each). Per the germline V gene, CDR1 is SGHTS and CDR2 is YDEGEE. V lost 2 bases, J lost 1 base, and 9 bases lay in between. The CDR3 contains 14 residues. In DNA, the CDR3 is TGTGCCAGCAGCTTTGCAGGGACCCAAGAGACCCAGTACTTC. It codes for CASSFAGTQETQYF.

The rearrangement joins TRBV27 to TRBJ1-4; D might be TRBD1 (6 bases). CDR1 MNHEY and CDR2 SMNVEV come from the germline V gene (reference sequence). V lost 5 bases, J lost 7 bases, and 14 bases lay in between. The CDR3 has 14 amino acids. CDR3 sequence: CASSIGGYGEKLFF. DNA for the CDR3: TGTGCCAGCAGTATCGGGGGCTACGGTGAAAAACTGTTTTTT.

The V gene is TRBV7-8, the J gene TRBJ2-7; the D call may be TRBD1 or TRBD2 (5 bases each). The CDR3 is made up of 12 amino acids. The V and J ends lost 1 base and 9 bases respectively, with 10 bases between them. Germline CDR1 and CDR2: SGHVS and FQNEAQ. CDR3 sequence: CASSLGDGAQYF. CDR3 DNA sequence: TGTGCCAGCAGCTTAGGGGACGGGGCGCAGTACTTC.

The J gene is TRBJ2-1, the V gene TRBV12-5; unclear D gene. This CDR3 comprises 14 residues. Germline V gene sequence: CDR1 LGHNT, CDR2 FRNRAP. V lost 2 bases and J lost 1, with 6 bases in between. CDR3 sequence: CASGLYRSYNEQFF. CDR3 sequence (DNA): TGTGCTAGTGGTTTGTACCGTTCCTACAATGAGCAGTTCTTC.

The V call is TRBV6-6, the J call TRBJ2-7; D is perhaps TRBD1 (5 bases). Trimming cost V 2 bases and J 5 bases, with 13 bases left between them. The germline gives CDR1 MNHNY, CDR2 SVGAGI (reference sequence). The CDR3 is 14 residues long. CDR3 protein: CASSYSQGINEQYF. The CDR3, as DNA: TGTGCCAGCAGTTACAGCCAGGGTATCAACGAGCAGTACTTC.

The V call is TRBV4-2, the J call TRBJ2-6, with 8 bases identical to TRBD1. The germline CDR1 and CDR2 sequences are LGHNA and YNFKEQ. V was pared by 1 base and J by 0 bases, with 5 bases of the junction left unmatched. This CDR3 spans 18 amino acids. Here the CDR3 DNA reads TGTGCCAGCAGCCAAGGCGGACAGGGCCTCTCTGGGGCCAACGTCCTGACTTTC. This sequence encodes CASSQGGQGLSGANVLTF.

V and J are TRBV7-9 and TRBJ2-3; TRBD2 matches 7 bases. This CDR3 has 14 residues. Germline values: CDR1 SEHNR, CDR2 FQNEAQ (reference sequence). V was clipped by 6 bases and J by 0 bases; unmatched bases: 3. The CDR3 is CASRTGGSTDTQYF. Written as DNA, the CDR3 is TGTGCCAGCAGGACGGGGGGAAGCACAGATACGCAGTATTTT.

The V call is TRBV11-2, the J call TRBJ1-1; no clear D. V was trimmed by 1 base and J by 0 bases, leaving 9 bases between them. This CDR3 has 15 amino acids. From germline, CDR1 is SGHAT and CDR2 FQNNGV. In DNA form, the CDR3 reads TGTGCCAGCAGCTTAGGTTCTGTACTGAACACTGAAGCTTTCTTT. Its translation is CASSLGSVLNTEAFF.

The V call is TRBV7-2, the J call TRBJ2-2; D may be TRBD1 (6 bases). Between the trimmed V and J ends, which lost 1 base and 2 bases, there was a span of 8 bases. Germline V lookup: CDR1 SGHTA, CDR2 FQGNSA. This CDR3 comprises 15 residues. The chain's CDR3 is CASSLEGGNTGELFF. The CDR3 DNA sequence: TGTGCCAGCAGCTTAGAAGGGGGAAACACCGGGGAGCTGTTTTTT.

With regard to this clone: Other DNA variants within this sample encode the same CDR3. The rearrangement links TRBV12-5 to TRBJ2-7, with D perhaps assigned TRBD1 or TRBD2 (5 bases each). This CDR3 is built from 13 residues. V dropped 5 bases and J dropped 4 bases, with 12 bases sitting between them. Germline values: CDR1 LGHNT, CDR2 FRNRAP. This CDR3 reads CASGLAGGYEQYF. DNA for the CDR3: TGTGCTAGTGGTCTGGCTGGGGGATACGAGCAGTACTTC.

This chain links TRBV5-1 with TRBJ2-1; D possibly corresponds to TRBD1 (6 bases). V lost 5 bases to trimming and J lost 0 bases, with 12 bases between them. Germline V gene sequence: CDR1 SGHRS, CDR2 YFSETQ. The CDR3 has 15 amino acids. The CDR3 reads CASRLTGSSYNEQFF. CDR3 bases: TGCGCCAGCAGACTGACAGGAAGCTCCTACAATGAGCAGTTCTTC.